Listed here are 14 T cell receptor beta chains from one sample, sequenced in a study of OX40 agonist ivuxolimab in advanced cancers. Assay used: immunoSEQ multiplex PCR; TCRdb lists only in-frame clones, some missing. The table has roughly 80,000 clones, roughly 85% seen once. The sample was CD4+ or CD8+ T cells sorted from blood, taken in a trial of the OX40 agonist ivuxolimab. The receptors come from an adult with an advanced solid tumor such as melanoma, head and neck, liver or kidney cancer.

This chain joins TRBV15 and TRBJ2-3; D is undetermined. Between the trimmed V and J ends, which lost 4 bases and 0 bases, there was a span of 5 bases. CDR1 is LNHNV, CDR2 YYDKDF, per germline (reference sequence). The length of the CDR3 is 13 residues. The CDR3: CATSTQSTDTQYF. In nucleotides, the CDR3 is TGTGCCACCAGCACGCAAAGCACAGATACGCAGTATTTT.

This rearrangement joins TRBV6-6 to TRBJ2-3; perhaps D is TRBD1 or TRBD2 (5 bases each). Trimming shortened V by 8 bases and J by 6 bases, and 18 bases separated the two germline ends. Germline values: CDR1 MNHNY, CDR2 SVGAGI (reference sequence). The CDR3 is made up of 14 amino acids. The CDR3 reads CASRDPYSRDTQYF. The CDR3 nucleotides are TGTGCCAGCCGGGACCCTTATTCCCGGGATACGCAGTATTTT.

The chain has TRBV19 and TRBJ1-2, with TRBD1 matching over 9 bases. Germline lookup yields CDR1 LNHDA and CDR2 SQIVND (reference sequence). Germline trimming cut 5 bases from V and 7 bases from J; bases unmatched to any gene: 5. The CDR3 is 13 amino acids. CDR3 bases: TGTGCCAGTAGTTCAACAGGGGGCGGTGGCTACACCTTC. Translated: CASSSTGGGGYTF.

This clone was observed a single time. The rearrangement uses TRBV7-2 and TRBJ2-5, with D possibly TRBD1 on 5 matching bases. Trimming took 0 bases from V and 2 from J, leaving 13 bases between them. The CDR3 runs 16 residues. CDR1 SGHTA and CDR2 FQGNSA come from the germline V gene. CDR3 in DNA: TGTGCCAGCAGCTTAGCTTCCTCCCAGGGTCAAGAGACCCAGTACTTC. Amino acids: CASSLASSQGQETQYF.

The CDR3 spells CSVGHQGEKLFF. CDR3 nucleotide sequence: TGCAGCGTTGGACATCAGGGGGAAAAACTGTTTTTT. The chain is built from TRBV29-1 and TRBJ1-4, with a tentative D call TRBD1 (6 bases). V dropped 4 bases and J dropped 8 bases, with 11 bases sitting between them. CDR1 SQVTM and CDR2 ANQGSEA come from the germline V gene. The CDR3 loop spans 12 amino acids.

In this sample, this clone turned up a few times. The chain couples TRBV19 to TRBJ1-1; D gene unclear. With 7 bases removed from V and 0 bases from J, the gap between germline ends came to 21 bases. Germline-derived CDR1 and CDR2 are LNHDA and SQIVND (reference sequence). The CDR3 covers 17 residues. DNA for the CDR3: TGTGCCAGTAAGGGTAGAGGGATTAGGGCCATGAACACTGAAGCTTTCTTT. Translating gives CASKGRGIRAMNTEAFF.

In its sample, this clone was seen a few times. The rearrangement uses TRBV19 and TRBJ1-1, with D perhaps matching TRBD1 (6 bases). There are 18 residues in the CDR3. Between the trimmed V and J ends, which lost 0 bases and 1 base, there was a span of 18 bases. Germline CDR1 LNHDA, CDR2 SQIVND (reference sequence). The CDR3 reads CASSIDPPRQASNTEAFF. For the CDR3, the DNA is TGTGCCAGTAGTATAGATCCCCCGCGACAGGCGTCGAACACTGAAGCTTTCTTT.

The chain is built from TRBV6-1 and TRBJ2-1; 7 bases are a match to TRBD2. Germline CDR1 reads MNHNS; CDR2 reads SASEGT. The length of the CDR3 is 14 residues. Germline trimming cut 7 bases from V and 4 bases from J; bases unmatched to any gene: 7. The CDR3, as DNA: TGTGCCAGCAAGGGCGGGAGTACATACAATGAGCAGTTCTTC. It encodes CASKGGSTYNEQFF.

This chain connects TRBV18 to TRBJ2-2; D remains unclear. The germline V gene has CDR1 KGHSH and CDR2 LQKENI. The CDR3 is 15 amino acids. Trimming took off 6 bases at V and 1 base at J, with 12 bases between the two ends. As DNA, the CDR3 is TGTGCCAGCTCCCCCAAGGCAGGGAACACCGGGGAGCTGTTTTTT. Its translation is CASSPKAGNTGELFF.

In its sample, this clone was seen once. The chain joins TRBV7-3 to TRBJ2-3; unclear D gene. The CDR3 loop spans 13 amino acids. Germline loops: CDR1 SGHTA, CDR2 FQGTGA. Trimming took 5 bases from V and 8 from J, leaving 14 bases between them. CDR3 DNA: TGTGCCAGCAGCCCCCACTCTCTCGGTACGCAGTATTTT. Translation: CASSPHSLGTQYF.

The chain links TRBV29-1 to TRBJ2-1; TRBD1 might be the D (6 bases). V was shortened by 3 bases and J by 12 bases, with 21 bases between the two germline ends. The germline CDR1 and CDR2 sequences are SQVTM and ANQGSEA. CDR3 size: 14 residues. This CDR3 is CSVDGVPGQKGQFF. The CDR3 DNA reads TGCAGCGTTGATGGGGTTCCGGGACAAAAAGGGCAGTTCTTC.

The V gene is TRBV9, the J gene TRBJ1-1; D gene ambiguous. Germline V CDR1 and CDR2: SGDLS, YYNGEE. The CDR3 totals 13 residues. V lost 2 bases and J lost 7, with 12 bases in between. The CDR3 DNA reads as TGTGCCAGCAGCGTGACATCTACTATTGAAGCTTTCTTT. Protein product: CASSVTSTIEAFF.

CDR3 sequence: CASSFSGLYNEQFF. The CDR3 DNA is TGCGCCAGCAGCTTCTCGGGGCTCTACAATGAGCAGTTCTTC. V gene TRBV5-1 combines with J gene TRBJ2-1; D is perhaps TRBD1 or TRBD2 (5 bases each). This CDR3 has 14 residues. Germline V lookup: CDR1 SGHRS, CDR2 YFSETQ. V was shortened by 2 bases and J by 3 bases, with 9 bases between the two germline ends.

The chain employs TRBV5-4 and TRBJ2-1; D might be TRBD2 (6 bases). The CDR3 length is 14 residues. V lost 0 bases and J 10 bases, leaving 14 bases between the germline ends. CDR1 is SGHNT, CDR2 YYREEE, per germline (reference sequence). CDR3 nucleotide sequence: TGTGCCAGCAGCTTGGAACTAGCAGTGACGGAGCAGTTCTTC. Amino acid sequence: CASSLELAVTEQFF.